Following are 27 T cell receptor beta chains from one sample sequenced in a study of blood T cells in healthy people across ages. Sample-barcoded 5' priming and a J-beta primer mix drove a second PCR of about 7 to 12 cycles. TCRdb re-derived calls from the 5' RACE reads in MiXCR, one entry per CDR3 protein. This sample has 850,000 to 1,100,000 distinct CDR3 sequences, with more than 30% found just once. Sequencing input: blood. The receptor source for this set is a man between 18 and 35 years old in good health.

This chain uses TRBV5-1 with TRBJ1-2; TRBD1 agrees at 9 bases. Germline-derived CDR1 and CDR2 are SGHRS and YFSETQ. V lost 1 base to trimming and J lost 3 bases; unmatched junction nucleotides: 13. The CDR3 totals 18 residues. As DNA, the CDR3 is TGCGCCAGCAGCTTGTCGACAACTACAGGGGGCAAGCACTATGGCTACACCTTC. This gives the protein CASSLSTTTGGKHYGYTF.

This chain uses TRBV7-9 with TRBJ1-1; no firm D call. Trimming pared 5 bases from V and 8 bases from J, leaving 12 bases between. The CDR3 extends over 12 amino acids. The germline V gene encodes CDR1 SEHNR and CDR2 FQNEAQ (reference sequence). CDR3 protein: CASSQPTPEAFF. The CDR3 bases are TGTGCCAGCAGCCAACCTACACCAGAAGCTTTCTTT.

The chain is built from TRBV24-1 and TRBJ2-1; D perhaps matches TRBD1 (5 bases). This CDR3 contains 16 residues. Per the germline V gene, CDR1 is KGHDR and CDR2 is SFDVKD. Trimming removed 2 bases from V and 1 base from J, with 11 bases in between. In nucleotides, the CDR3 is TGTGCCACCAGTGATTCCAGGGTACTGTCCTACAATGAGCAGTTCTTC. This encodes CATSDSRVLSYNEQFF.

At least ten counts were recorded for this clonotype. The gene calls are TRBV7-9 and TRBJ1-2; the D is unclear. The CDR3 runs to 15 residues. Trimming removed 5 bases at V and 5 bases at J, with 18 bases between. Germline-derived CDR1 and CDR2 are SEHNR and FQNEAQ (reference sequence). In nucleotides, the CDR3 is TGTGCCAGCAGCCGTTGGGATGGGCAGAGATATGGCTACACCTTC. As protein: CASSRWDGQRYGYTF.

Remarks on this clonotype: This may arise from a read error, as a much more abundant clone is one base away. The chain recombines TRBV10-3 with TRBJ1-5, with D possibly being TRBD1 (6 bases). The CDR3 totals 13 residues. From germline, CDR1 is ENHRY and CDR2 SYGVKD. This chain's CDR3 is CAISEDSSQPQHF. The CDR3 nucleotides read TGTGCCATCAGCGAGGACAGCAGTCAGCCCCAGCATTTT.

This clonotype was seen only a few times. This sequence joins TRBV2 and TRBJ1-2; 7 nucleotides line up with TRBD1. CDR1 is SNHLY and CDR2 is FYNNEI in the germline V gene. The CDR3 has 14 residues. V lost 3 bases to trimming and J lost 4 bases; unmatched junction nucleotides: 5. Written as DNA, the CDR3 is TGTGCCAGCAGTGAGGGGACAGAAATCTATGGCTACACCTTC. Its translation: CASSEGTEIYGYTF.

This clonotype came up a few times. The chain uses TRBV9 and TRBJ2-1; tentatively, D is TRBD1 (6 bases). Trimming stripped 4 bases from V and 7 bases from J, with 18 bases between. Germline CDR1 SGDLS, CDR2 YYNGEE. The CDR3 covers 15 residues. The CDR3 DNA sequence: TGTGCCAGCAGCTTACCGGGACACCAGTCGAATGAGCAGTTCTTC. Its protein product is CASSLPGHQSNEQFF.

The chain combines TRBV9 with TRBJ2-4, with TRBD1 matching over 9 bases. The last part of the DNA fits TRBJ2-7 better; the J call may be wrong. This CDR3 has 14 amino acids. Germline assignment: CDR1 SGDLS and CDR2 YYNGEE. The CDR3 sequence is CASSSDRGFNEQYF. DNA of the CDR3: TGTGCCAGCAGCTCAGACAGGGGGTTTAACGAGCAGTACTTC.

The rearrangement uses TRBV4-1 and TRBJ1-5, with D tentatively TRBD1 (6 bases). V lost 1 base and J lost 1, with 11 bases in between. This CDR3 is built from 16 residues. CDR1 MGHRA and CDR2 YSYEKL come from the germline V gene. The CDR3 DNA reads as TGCGCCAGCAGCCAAGGTTGGGGGGGCAGCAATCAGCCCCAGCATTTT. It specifies CASSQGWGGSNQPQHF.

This clonotype has more than one count but fewer than ten. The chain carries TRBV3-1 and TRBJ1-1; TRBD1 might be the D (6 bases). This CDR3 region has 16 residues. V dropped 4 bases and J dropped 0 bases, with 15 bases sitting between them. Germline CDR1 reads LGHDT; CDR2 reads YNNKEL (reference sequence). This chain's CDR3 is CASSPKMGGMNTEAFF. The CDR3 DNA follows: TGTGCCAGCAGCCCGAAGATGGGGGGCATGAACACTGAAGCTTTCTTT.

Notes on this clonotype: A much larger clone differs by one base, so this may be a read error. V usage is TRBV4-3 and J usage is TRBJ2-5, with D possibly TRBD2 on 6 matching bases. Germline loops: CDR1 LGHNA, CDR2 YSLEER. Trimming removed 0 bases at V and 11 bases at J, with 16 bases between. This CDR3 comprises 14 residues. CDR3 amino acids: CASSQDLRGDEQYF. In DNA form, the CDR3 reads TGCGCCAGCAGCCAAGATCTGCGCGGGGATGAGCAGTACTTC.

The sample holds a few counts of this clonotype. The rearrangement joins TRBV3-1 to TRBJ1-4; D remains ambiguous. The length of the CDR3 is 14 residues. The V gene lost 1 base and the J gene lost 4 bases, with 7 bases spanning the gap. Germline V gives CDR1 LGHDT, CDR2 YNNKEL (reference sequence). CDR3 coding DNA: TGTGCCAGCAGCCAAGGACGGCTTAATGAAAAACTGTTTTTT. It specifies CASSQGRLNEKLFF.

The J gene is TRBJ2-5, the V gene TRBV10-3; 7 bases map to TRBD2. V lost 4 bases and J lost 11; bases outside the gene matches: 10. Germline CDR1 is ENHRY and CDR2 is SYGVKD. The CDR3 spans 13 residues. This CDR3 reads CAISAGEGNEQYF. The CDR3 coding sequence is TGTGCCATCAGTGCCGGGGAGGGCAATGAGCAGTACTTC.

This clonotype was recorded once. CDR3 sequence: CASSKGSLNYGYTF. CDR3 DNA sequence: TGTGCCAGCAGCAAGGGGTCCCTTAACTATGGCTACACCTTC. This chain links TRBV6-2 or TRBV6-3 with TRBJ1-2, with a possible D match to TRBD1 (5 bases). V was clipped by 6 bases and J by 1 base, with 12 bases between them. Per the germline V gene, CDR1 is MNHEY and CDR2 is SVGEGT. The CDR3 contains 14 residues.

This clonotype has a handful of counts. The chain uses TRBV20-1 and TRBJ1-2; D is undetermined. The CDR3 has 16 amino acids. Germline V gives CDR1 DFQATT, CDR2 SNEGSKA (reference sequence). Trimming stripped 0 bases from V and 4 bases from J, with 18 bases between. For the CDR3, the DNA is TGCAGTGCTAGAGATTTGGTGCAGTCGTCTTTCTATGGCTACACCTTC. Translated, it gives CSARDLVQSSFYGYTF.

J is TRBJ1-5 and V is TRBV7-9; a possible D gene is TRBD1 (5 bases). CDR1 and CDR2 (germline): SEHNR, FQNEAQ (reference sequence). V was trimmed by 2 bases and J by 2 bases, leaving 16 bases between them. The CDR3 has 17 residues. The CDR3 protein is CASSLSTEWFGNQPQHF. The CDR3 DNA is TGTGCCAGCAGCTTATCGACAGAATGGTTCGGCAATCAGCCCCAGCATTTT. Combining the CDR3 with reference TRBV7-9 and TRBJ1-5 gives the whole variable domain DTGVSQNPRHKITKRGQNVTFRCDPISEHNRLYWYRQTLGQGPEFLTYFQNEAQLEKSRLLSDRFSAERPKGSFSTLEIQRTEQGDSAMYLCASSLSTEWFGNQPQHFGDGTRLSIL.

The chain employs TRBV4-2 and TRBJ2-1; tentative D call: TRBD2 (5 bases). The germline V gene encodes CDR1 LGHNA and CDR2 YNFKEQ. This CDR3 is 13 amino acids long. V lost 0 bases to trimming and J lost 13 bases, with 13 bases between them. The CDR3 spells CASSQDFRETQFF. The CDR3 DNA reads TGTGCCAGCAGCCAAGACTTTAGGGAGACCCAGTTCTTC.

The rearrangement uses TRBV6-2 or TRBV6-3 and TRBJ2-6; TRBD2 matches at 7 bases. The CDR3 has 15 amino acids. V lost 7 bases and J lost 1; bases outside the gene matches: 4. Germline V gene sequence: CDR1 MNHEY, CDR2 SVGEGT. The CDR3 region is CASIPGGSGANVLTF. The CDR3 DNA reads as TGTGCCAGCATCCCGGGGGGTTCTGGGGCCAACGTCCTGACTTTC.

There are a few counts of this clonotype. This chain joins TRBV12-3 or TRBV12-4 and TRBJ2-4; D remains ambiguous. The ends were cut back, 3 bases at V and 9 bases at J, with 15 bases in the middle. This CDR3 contains 14 residues. This chain's CDR3 is CASSFGITRRIQYF. In DNA, the CDR3 is TGTGCCAGCAGTTTTGGGATCACCAGACGCATTCAGTACTTC.

The V call is TRBV9, the J call TRBJ1-1; D possibly corresponds to TRBD1 (5 bases). The CDR3 length is 15 residues. The V end was cut by 7 bases, the J end by 1 base, with 17 bases between. From germline, CDR1 is SGDLS and CDR2 YYNGEE. The CDR3 here is CASGAGVGGNTEAFF. CDR3 bases: TGTGCCAGCGGCGCGGGGGTGGGCGGGAACACTGAAGCTTTCTTT.

The gene calls are TRBV15 and TRBJ1-5; TRBD1 is a possible D gene (5 bases). Germline lookup yields CDR1 LNHNV and CDR2 YYDKDF (reference sequence). This CDR3 is 17 amino acids long. V lost 1 base and J lost 0, with 13 bases in between. CDR3 nucleotide sequence: TGTGCCACCAGCAGAGCTGACGGGGGGTATAGCAATCAGCCCCAGCATTTT. It encodes CATSRADGGYSNQPQHF.

This clonotype was observed a handful of times. J is TRBJ1-6 and V is TRBV4-1; 8 nucleotides align to TRBD1. V shed 0 bases and J 7 bases; nucleotides not matched to a gene: 8. Looked up from germline, CDR1 is MGHRA and CDR2 is YSYEKL. There are 17 residues in the CDR3. DNA for the CDR3: TGCGCCAGCAGCCAAGAGGGGAGAGGACAGGGAAATTCACCCCTCCACTTT. Its protein product is CASSQEGRGQGNSPLHF.

Regarding this clonotype: This may stem from a read error, because a much larger clone lies one nucleotide away. The chain carries TRBV29-1 and TRBJ2-7; 7 bases agree with TRBD1. This CDR3 is built from 14 residues. CDR1 is SQVTM and CDR2 is ANQGSEA in the germline V gene. Losses at the gene ends were 6 bases for V and 12 bases for J; bases not matched to a gene: 20. The CDR3 bases are TGCAGCGTCGAAAACAGGGGTCTAATGGAGACCCGGTACTTC. Its translation is CSVENRGLMETRYF.

About this clonotype itself: This sequence may be a read error, since a much larger clone differs from it by one base. The rearrangement joins TRBV20-1 to TRBJ1-5, with D tentatively TRBD1 (6 bases). The V gene lost 5 bases and the J gene lost 4 bases, with 18 bases spanning the gap. In germline, CDR1 is DFQATT, CDR2 SNEGSKA (reference sequence). The CDR3 is made up of 15 amino acids. CDR3: CSARSAGETNQPQHF. The CDR3 nucleotides read TGCAGTGCTCGCTCAGCAGGGGAAACAAATCAGCCCCAGCATTTT.

The chain uses TRBV12-3 or TRBV12-4 and TRBJ2-3; no firm D call. The V end lost 3 bases, the J end lost 4 bases, and 14 bases lay between the germline ends. The length of the CDR3 is 15 residues. The CDR3 loop reads CASSFRASNADTQYF. Here the CDR3 DNA reads TGTGCCAGCAGTTTTCGGGCTTCAAACGCAGATACGCAGTATTTT.

V is TRBV5-1 and J is TRBJ2-7; no firm D call. V lost 3 bases to trimming and J lost 7 bases, with 11 bases between them. The CDR3 consists of 12 residues. Germline assignment: CDR1 SGHRS and CDR2 YFSETQ. CDR3 in amino acids: CASSSDGPEQYF. The CDR3 region has the DNA TGCGCCAGCAGCTCCGATGGACCGGAGCAGTACTTC.

The rearrangement joins TRBV30 to TRBJ1-1, with D uncertain. Germline V lookup: CDR1 GTSNPN, CDR2 SVGIG (reference sequence). With 8 bases removed from V and 3 bases from J, the gap between germline ends came to 16 bases. CDR3 size: 13 residues. CDR3 sequence reads: CASSQARDTEAFF. CDR3 DNA: TGTGCCAGCTCACAAGCGAGAGACACTGAAGCTTTCTTT.